The 15 T cell receptor beta chains reported below all come from one sample, sequenced in a study of CD8 T cells in ankylosing spondylitis. MiXCR was run by TCRdb on the 5' RACE reads, yielding one entry per CDR3 protein. The top ten hold around 4.1% of the sample, which has more than 100,000 distinct CDR3 sequences, approximately 10% seen once. What was sequenced was blood, either unsorted or a sorted T cell fraction (not recorded which). These receptors originate from a female donor with ankylosing spondylitis or in good health (not recorded which).

This clonotype was detected many times. This chain joins TRBV7-9 and TRBJ2-1; D gene uncertain. The CDR3 sequence is 15 residues long. The germline CDR1 and CDR2 sequences are SEHNR and FQNEAQ (reference sequence). V lost 5 bases to trimming and J lost 5 bases, with 16 bases between them. The CDR3 DNA reads as TGTGCCAGCAGCCCTCGTCTGCGTGGGGACAATGAGCAGTTCTTC. Translated, it gives CASSPRLRGDNEQFF.

Worth noting for this clonotype: A much larger clone lies one base from this, so it may be a read error. This rearrangement joins TRBV12-3 or TRBV12-4 to TRBJ1-2; TRBD1 matches at 10 bases. The CDR3 has 16 amino acids. The CDR3 nucleotides are TGTGCCAGCAGTCCCCGGGGGGGACAGGGGCACTATGGCGACACCTTC. Translation: CASSPRGGQGHYGDTF.

This clonotype was recorded many times. At one end, the junction sequence differs from germline, possibly due to a read error. V usage is TRBV6-1 and J usage is TRBJ2-7; a possible D gene is TRBD2 (6 bases). This CDR3 comprises 14 residues. CDR1 and CDR2 (germline): MNHNS, SASEGT. The DNA for the CDR3 is TGTGCCAGCAGGATAGCGACTAGTTCCTCCGAGCAGTACTTC. It codes for CASRIATSSSEQYF.

This clonotype was seen a handful of times. The rearrangement uses TRBV4-2 and TRBJ1-2; D might be TRBD1 (5 bases). The CDR3 is made up of 15 amino acids. CDR1 and CDR2 (germline): LGHNA, YNFKEQ. V gave up 0 bases and J gave up 8 bases, with 16 bases separating them. CDR3 bases: TGTGCCAGCAGCCAAGATTTGGGGCAGTTCGGCGGCTACACCTTC. This sequence encodes CASSQDLGQFGGYTF.

The V and J genes are TRBV7-3 and TRBJ1-2; 8 nucleotides line up with TRBD1. V lost 3 bases to trimming and J lost 7 bases; unmatched junction nucleotides: 7. The CDR3 loop spans 14 amino acids. Germline V lookup: CDR1 SGHTA, CDR2 FQGTGA. The CDR3 spells CASSFTSGQGGYTF. In DNA, the CDR3 is TGTGCCAGCAGCTTCACCTCAGGACAGGGTGGCTACACCTTC.

This clonotype was recorded at least ten times. The chain joins TRBV29-1 to TRBJ1-1; D is ambiguous. This CDR3 comprises 12 residues. CDR1 is SQVTM, CDR2 ANQGSEA, per germline. The V end was cut by 7 bases, the J end by 1 base, with 10 bases between. In nucleotides, the CDR3 is TGCAGCGCTCGCAGGCAGAACACTGAAGCTTTCTTT. This codes for CSARRQNTEAFF.

This rearrangement joins TRBV15 to TRBJ2-5; D uncertain. The CDR3 consists of 15 residues. Germline values: CDR1 LNHNV, CDR2 YYDKDF (reference sequence). The V gene lost 2 bases and the J gene lost 6 bases, with 16 bases spanning the gap. The CDR3 spells CATSRNPPAQKTQYF. CDR3 bases: TGTGCCACCAGCAGAAACCCTCCAGCGCAAAAGACCCAGTACTTC.

This clonotype has a count of ten or more. The rearrangement links TRBV7-8 to TRBJ2-2; the match to TRBD2 covers 11 bases. Germline loops: CDR1 SGHVS, CDR2 FQNEAQ. V gave up 1 base and J gave up 4 bases; unmatched junction bases: 8. This CDR3 spans 18 amino acids. DNA of the CDR3: TGTGCCAGCAGCTTAGGGCTAGCGGGGGGCCAAATCACCGGGGAGCTGTTTTTT. It yields the protein CASSLGLAGGQITGELFF.

In its sample, this clonotype was seen many times. The chain uses TRBV5-1 and TRBJ2-5; the match to TRBD2 covers 12 bases. The CDR3 totals 17 residues. Germline V CDR1 and CDR2: SGHRS, YFSETQ. Trimming cost V 6 bases and J 4 bases; bases outside gene matches: 13. This CDR3 is CASNQPRLAGEGETQYF. The CDR3 DNA sequence: TGCGCCAGCAACCAACCCCGACTAGCGGGAGAGGGAGAGACCCAGTACTTC.

There are many counts of this clonotype. This chain joins TRBV20-1 and TRBJ2-4; 7 nucleotides align to TRBD2. Germline V gene data show CDR1 as DFQATT and CDR2 as SNEGSKA (reference sequence). CDR3 length: 15 residues. Germline trimming cut 1 base from V and 6 bases from J; bases unmatched to any gene: 9. CDR3 protein: CSARVRRGTTNIQYF. The CDR3 DNA reads TGCAGTGCTAGAGTAAGGCGGGGGACTACAAACATTCAGTACTTC.

The rearrangement joins TRBV6-2 or TRBV6-3 to TRBJ1-2, with D unclear. CDR3 length: 13 amino acids. Germline loops: CDR1 MNHEY, CDR2 SVGEGT. V was shortened by 5 bases and J by 6 bases, with 13 bases between the two germline ends. In DNA form, the CDR3 reads TGTGCCAGCAGTGCCGGAGAAACACATGGCTACACCTTC. This encodes CASSAGETHGYTF.

This clonotype was detected ten times or more. The chain has TRBV29-1 and TRBJ1-1, with no clear D. Trimming removed 3 bases from V and 0 bases from J, with 8 bases in between. CDR3 length: 13 amino acids. Germline V gene sequence: CDR1 SQVTM, CDR2 ANQGSEA. The CDR3 loop reads CSVEAWMNTEAFF. As DNA, the CDR3 is TGCAGCGTTGAGGCCTGGATGAACACTGAAGCTTTCTTT.

This clonotype was found many times. V and J are TRBV30 and TRBJ1-2; no definite D call. From germline, CDR1 is GTSNPN and CDR2 SVGIG (reference sequence). With 3 bases removed from V and 4 bases from J, the gap between germline ends came to 9 bases. This CDR3 comprises 12 residues. The CDR3 protein is CAWSGDGYGYTF. CDR3 coding DNA: TGTGCCTGGAGCGGAGACGGCTATGGCTACACCTTC.

This clonotype occurred many times. This chain connects TRBV5-1 to TRBJ1-1; no definite D call. The V end was cut by 1 base, the J end by 0 bases, with 13 bases between. The V gene's germline CDR1 is SGHRS and CDR2 YFSETQ. There are 16 residues in the CDR3. CDR3 in amino acids: CASSLSGSVLNTEAFF. DNA of the CDR3: TGCGCCAGCAGCTTGAGTGGGTCCGTATTGAACACTGAAGCTTTCTTT.

This clonotype was recorded many times. This chain connects TRBV5-1 to TRBJ2-7, with D possibly being TRBD2 (5 bases). The V end was cut by 2 bases, the J end by 6 bases, with 18 bases between. The CDR3 runs 15 residues. Germline CDR1 SGHRS, CDR2 YFSETQ. CDR3 sequence reads: CASSLSDYQAVEQYF. The CDR3 DNA reads as TGCGCCAGCAGCTTATCAGACTATCAAGCAGTCGAGCAGTACTTC.